This TCR beta chain stems from a study of blood T cell repertoires in COVID-19. In assigning cohorts, the study relied on participant-reported clinical history. A PCR-confirmed or clinician-diagnosed COVID-19 case had contacted exposed participants within 2 weeks of entry. Trimming stripped 6 bases from V and 3 bases from J, with 9 bases between. This CDR3 is built from 13 residues. Germline V gene lookup returns CDR1 GTSNPN and CDR2 SVGIG (reference sequence). Method: immunoSEQ multiplex PCR; TCRdb's copy keeps in-frame clones and lacks some. The sample lists 200,000 to 300,000 clones; roughly 85% were seen once.

V usage is TRBV30 and J usage is TRBJ1-6; the D gene is possibly TRBD1 (6 bases). The sequenced material came from PBMCs or T cells enriched from blood (not recorded which). The clonotype was recovered from a woman in her 40s who had been exposed to COVID-19. The CDR3, as DNA: TGTGCCTGCCAACAGGGCTATAATTCACCCCTCCACTTT. Translation: CACQQGYNSPLHF. Full variable domain (missing parts from reference TRBV30 and TRBJ1-6): SQTIHQWPATLVQPVGSPLSLECTVEGTSNPNLYWYRQAAGRGLQLLFYSVGIGQISSEVPQNLSASRPQDRQFILSSKKLLLSDSGFYLCACQQGYNSPLHFGNGTRLTVT.